The TCR beta chain described here comes from a study of T-cell memory formation after mild COVID-19. Germline trimming cut 5 bases from V and 7 bases from J; bases unmatched to any gene: 14. The CDR3 covers 16 residues. CDR1 SGHAT and CDR2 FQNNGV come from the germline V gene. TCRdb reprocessed the 5' RACE reads via MiXCR and lists one record per CDR3 protein. In the table there are roughly 400,000 distinct CDR3 sequences, about 24% of which are singletons. This clonotype showed up just a few times. V and J are TRBV11-2 and TRBJ2-1, with 7 bases fitting TRBD1. This clonotype was obtained from an adult woman who had mild COVID-19 (a few samples of this study predate the infection). Cell type and time point are not known. The sequenced material came from PBMCs or a T cell subset sorted from them (not recorded which). CDR3 DNA sequence: TGTGCCAGCAGCCTGGGCTTGACAGGGAGTAGAAATGAGCAGTTCTTC. It translates to CASSLGLTGSRNEQFF.